The clone carrying this TCR beta chain is a singleton in its sample. Authors' processing steps: Nucleated cell counts were estimated from reference gene primer amplification. Sequencing used immunoSEQ multiplex PCR; TCRdb keeps in-frame clones, though not all of them. Clone size and the V and J calls come from that table; the DNA yielded D and trimming. Found here are approximately 93,000 clones, 70% to 90% of them singletons; the top ten hold 27%. There are 14 residues in the CDR3. Germline V lookup: CDR1 SGHRS, CDR2 YFSETQ. Trimming shortened V by 5 bases and J by 5 bases, and 15 bases separated the two germline ends. The sample comes from a study of blood T cell repertoires in COVID-19. About the study: Acute-phase and convalescent COVID-19 samples originated in the United States, Italy and Spain. PBMCs, B-cell-depleted T cells, or T cells provided the cDNA or gDNA that made up the material.

Sequenced sample: peripheral blood. The clonotype comes from a man in his fifties with active or convalescent COVID-19. The gene calls are TRBV5-1 and TRBJ2-3; a possible D gene is TRBD2 (5 bases). The CDR3 bases are TGCGCCAGCAGAGCGGCCTGGAGTATAGATACGCAGTATTTT. The encoded protein is CASRAAWSIDTQYF.